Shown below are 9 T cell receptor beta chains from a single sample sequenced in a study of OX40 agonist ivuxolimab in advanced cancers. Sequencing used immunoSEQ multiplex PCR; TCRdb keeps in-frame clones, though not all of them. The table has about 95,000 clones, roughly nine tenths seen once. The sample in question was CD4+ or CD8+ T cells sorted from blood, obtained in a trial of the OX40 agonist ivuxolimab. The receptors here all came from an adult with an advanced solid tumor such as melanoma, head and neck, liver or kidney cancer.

In DNA, the CDR3 is TGCAGCGCCCTTTTGACAGGGTTGAACACTGAAGCTTTCTTT. It translates to CSALLTGLNTEAFF. This chain connects TRBV29-1 to TRBJ1-1; 7 positions agree with TRBD1. The CDR3 loop spans 14 amino acids. The V gene end was trimmed by 7 bases and the J gene end by 0 bases; junction bases not matched to a gene: 8. Per germline, CDR1 SQVTM and CDR2 ANQGSEA.

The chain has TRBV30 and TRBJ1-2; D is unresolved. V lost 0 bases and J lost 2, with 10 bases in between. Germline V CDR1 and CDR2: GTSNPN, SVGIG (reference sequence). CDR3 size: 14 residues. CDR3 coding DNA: TGTGCCTGGAGTGTACAGCCGGGGAACTATGGCTACACCTTC. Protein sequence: CAWSVQPGNYGYTF.

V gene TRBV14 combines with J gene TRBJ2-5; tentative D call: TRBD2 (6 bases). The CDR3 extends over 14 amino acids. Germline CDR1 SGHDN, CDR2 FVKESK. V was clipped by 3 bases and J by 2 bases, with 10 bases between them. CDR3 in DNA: TGTGCCAGCAGCCAGCTAGCGTCTCAAGAGACCCAGTACTTC. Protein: CASSQLASQETQYF.

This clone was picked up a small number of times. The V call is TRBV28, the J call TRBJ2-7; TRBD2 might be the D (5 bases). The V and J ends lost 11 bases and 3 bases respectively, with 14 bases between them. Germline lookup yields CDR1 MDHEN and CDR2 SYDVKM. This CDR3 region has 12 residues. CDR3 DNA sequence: TGTGCCTCCAGAGGGCTACTCTACGAGCAGTACTTC. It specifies CASRGLLYEQYF.

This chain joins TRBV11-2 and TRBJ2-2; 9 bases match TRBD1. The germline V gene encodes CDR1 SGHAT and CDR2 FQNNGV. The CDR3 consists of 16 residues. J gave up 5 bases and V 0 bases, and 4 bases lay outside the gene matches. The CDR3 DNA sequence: TGTGCCAGCAGCTTAGATCTGGGACAGGGAACCGGGGAGCTGTTTTTT. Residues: CASSLDLGQGTGELFF.

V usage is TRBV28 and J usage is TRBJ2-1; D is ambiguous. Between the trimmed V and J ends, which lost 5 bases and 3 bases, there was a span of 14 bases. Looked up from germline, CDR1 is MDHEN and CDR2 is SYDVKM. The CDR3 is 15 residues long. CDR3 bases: TGTGCCAGCAGTCCCCCGGACCCCCACTACAATGAGCAGTTCTTC. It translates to CASSPPDPHYNEQFF.

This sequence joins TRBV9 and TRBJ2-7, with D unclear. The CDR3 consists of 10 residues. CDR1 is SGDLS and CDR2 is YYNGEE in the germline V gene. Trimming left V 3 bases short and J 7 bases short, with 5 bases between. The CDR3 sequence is CASSGVEQYF. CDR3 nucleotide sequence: TGTGCCAGCAGCGGGGTAGAGCAGTACTTC.

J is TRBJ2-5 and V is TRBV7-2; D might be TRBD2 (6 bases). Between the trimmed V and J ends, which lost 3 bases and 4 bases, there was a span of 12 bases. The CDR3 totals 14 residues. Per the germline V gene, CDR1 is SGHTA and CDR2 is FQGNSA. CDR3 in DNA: TGTGCCAGCAGCTTCTCGGGAGTCAGAGAGACCCAGTACTTC. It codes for CASSFSGVRETQYF. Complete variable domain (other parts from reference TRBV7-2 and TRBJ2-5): GAGVSQSPSNKVTEKGKDVELRCDPISGHTALYWYRQSLGQGLEFLIYFQGNSAPDKSGLPSDRFSAERTGGSVSTLTIQRTQQEDSAVYLCASSFSGVRETQYFGPGTRLLVL.

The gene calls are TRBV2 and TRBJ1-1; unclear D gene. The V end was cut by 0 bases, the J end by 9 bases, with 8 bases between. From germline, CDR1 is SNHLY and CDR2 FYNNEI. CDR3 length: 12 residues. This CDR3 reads CASSEAARKAFF. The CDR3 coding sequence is TGTGCCAGCAGTGAAGCGGCGAGAAAAGCTTTCTTT.